The 9 T cell receptor beta chains reported below all come from one sample, sequenced in a study of cytomegalovirus exposure and HLA in healthy donors. Vbeta (60) and Jbeta (13) primers were used in the PCR. The table came from immunoSEQ multiplex PCR; TCRdb's copy has only in-frame clones and leaves some out. The sample's table shows approximately 110,000 clones. Sequenced material: PBMCs. Receptors originate from a young man in good health and CMV-seronegative.

The chain combines TRBV5-1 with TRBJ2-5; 7 bases align to TRBD2. Germline V gene lookup returns CDR1 SGHRS and CDR2 YFSETQ. Unmatched junction bases numbered 16, after V lost 0 bases and J lost 5 bases. The CDR3 runs to 18 residues. The CDR3 here is CASSLEGGGKPKWETQYF. CDR3 bases: TGCGCCAGCAGCTTGGAGGGCGGGGGAAAACCCAAGTGGGAGACCCAGTACTTC.

The rearrangement joins TRBV6-5 to TRBJ1-3, with D perhaps matching TRBD1 (5 bases). The ends were cut back, 2 bases at V and 3 bases at J, with 11 bases in the middle. This CDR3 comprises 15 residues. Germline-derived CDR1 and CDR2 are MNHEY and SVGAGI. Here the CDR3 DNA reads TGTGCCAGCAGTTACGCCCAGGGTATTGGAAACACCATATATTTT. This codes for CASSYAQGIGNTIYF.

Turning to this clone: Different DNA sequences within this sample yield the same CDR3. The chain uses TRBV28 and TRBJ2-7; D gene unclear. The V and J ends lost 5 bases and 3 bases respectively, with 14 bases between them. Germline values: CDR1 MDHEN, CDR2 SYDVKM. CDR3 length: 14 residues. CDR3 protein: CASSISGSHYEQYF. The CDR3 coding sequence is TGTGCCAGCAGTATCTCCGGGTCTCACTACGAGCAGTACTTC. Based on the CDR3 plus reference TRBV28 and TRBJ2-7, the full variable domain is DVKVTQSSRYLVKRTGEKVFLECVQDMDHENMFWYRQDPGLGLRLIYFSYDVKMKEKGDIPEGYSVSREKKERFSLILESASTNQTSMYLCASSISGSHYEQYFGPGTRLTVT.

The chain has TRBV18 and TRBJ2-3; D call uncertain. The germline CDR1 and CDR2 sequences are KGHSH and LQKENI. Trimming left V 6 bases short and J 6 bases short, with 13 bases between. The CDR3 covers 13 residues. The CDR3 loop reads CASSRERLDTQYF. In DNA form, the CDR3 reads TGTGCCAGCTCCCGCGAGAGGTTGGATACGCAGTATTTT.

The CDR3 here is CASSMEFDEKLFF. DNA for the CDR3: TGTGCCAGTAGTATGGAGTTTGATGAAAAACTGTTTTTT. The J gene is TRBJ1-4, the V gene TRBV19; D unresolved. Germline V gene lookup returns CDR1 LNHDA and CDR2 SQIVND (reference sequence). V lost 3 bases and J 6 bases, leaving 8 bases between the germline ends. The CDR3 contains 13 residues.

The J gene is TRBJ1-5, the V gene TRBV19; 7 nucleotides agree with TRBD1. CDR1 LNHDA and CDR2 SQIVND come from the germline V gene (reference sequence). V lost 5 bases, J lost 2 bases, and 9 bases stayed unmatched. The CDR3 loop spans 16 amino acids. CDR3 nucleotide sequence: TGTGCCAGTAGTCCGGGGACAGCCCAACGCAATCAGCCCCAGCATTTT. Its protein is CASSPGTAQRNQPQHF.

V and J are TRBV6-6 and TRBJ1-3; TRBD1 matches at 8 bases. Per the germline V gene, CDR1 is MNHNY and CDR2 is SVGAGI (reference sequence). CDR3 length equals 15 residues. J lost 3 bases, V lost 4 bases, and 5 bases had no gene match. The CDR3 nucleotides read TGTGCCAGCAGTTTCCCGACAGGGGTTGGAAACACCATATATTTT. This encodes CASSFPTGVGNTIYF.

V is TRBV9 and J is TRBJ2-5; TRBD2 agrees at 10 bases. After removal of 1 base from V and 2 bases from J, the junction contained 5 bases not matched to a gene. The CDR3 loop spans 16 amino acids. CDR1 and CDR2 from the germline V gene are SGDLS and YYNGEE. The CDR3 here is CASSVNSGGPQETQYF. The CDR3 nucleotides read TGTGCCAGCAGCGTAAATAGCGGGGGGCCTCAAGAGACCCAGTACTTC.

V is TRBV2 and J is TRBJ1-5; the D gene is possibly TRBD1 (5 bases). The CDR3 sequence is 15 residues long. Trimming left V 0 bases short and J 4 bases short, with 10 bases between. Per germline, CDR1 SNHLY and CDR2 FYNNEI. CDR3 in DNA: TGTGCCAGCAGTGAAGCAGGCAGGGCGAATCAGCCCCAGCATTTT. This gives the protein CASSEAGRANQPQHF. Filled out from reference TRBV2 and TRBJ1-5, the complete variable domain reads EPEVTQTPSHQVTQMGQEVILRCVPISNHLYFYWYRQILGQKVEFLVSFYNNEISEKSEIFDDQFSVERPDGSNFTLKIRSTKLEDSAMYFCASSEAGRANQPQHFGDGTRLSIL.